This TCR beta chain came from a study of technical replicates of blood from a few donors. The trim removed 4 bases at V and 3 bases at J, leaving 8 bases unmatched. The germline gives CDR1 MNHEY, CDR2 SMNVEV (reference sequence). This CDR3 region has 15 residues. Clones were sequenced by immunoSEQ multiplex PCR, and TCRdb holds only the in-frame ones, with some missing. Of 65,000 to 95,000 clones listed, 97% are singletons. This chain joins TRBV27 and TRBJ2-7, with 8 bases fitting TRBD1. The sequenced sample consisted of T cells isolated from PBMCs. This sequence originates from a human donor in good health. The CDR3 DNA follows: TGTGCCAGCAGTTCCACCGGGACAGGACACTACGAGCAGTACTTC. Translation gives CASSSTGTGHYEQYF.